These T cell receptor beta chains were read from a single sample in a study of blood T cell repertoires in COVID-19. Repertoires were generated with immunoSEQ multiplex PCR, while TCRdb's copy carries only in-frame clones and drops some. The table records around 390,000 clones, 87% of them present only once. Sequenced material: PBMCs or T cells enriched from blood (not recorded which). These TCRs come from a woman in her fifties or sixties who had recovered from COVID-19. CDR3s include the opening cysteine and the closing phenylalanine or tryptophan. Fields, in order: V gene, D gene, J gene, clone size, CDR3 protein, CDR3 DNA. A D gene is named only where the DNA matches it firmly. Size is omitted from some rows. Given values are once, few, many or a class for expanded clones.

>TRBV7-9|TRBD1|TRBJ2-7|once
CASSLAGTGVYEQYF
TGTGCCAGCAGCTTAGCTGGGACAGGCGTCTACGAGCAGTACTTC
>TRBV6-5|-|TRBJ1-4|-
CASKTVGREKLFF
TGTGCCAGCAAGACAGTAGGAAGAGAAAAACTGTTTTTT
>TRBV15|TRBD2|TRBJ2-5|once
CATSSGGWETQYF
TGTGCCACCAGCAGCGGGGGGTGGGAGACCCAGTACTTC
>TRBV28|TRBD1|TRBJ1-2|-
CASSSTQSQGVYGYTF
TGTGCCAGCAGTTCCACCCAATCACAGGGGGTCTATGGCTACACCTTC
>TRBV5-1|TRBD1|TRBJ1-2|-
CASSFPDRGSLGYTF
TGCGCCAGCAGCTTCCCGGACAGGGGAAGCCTCGGCTACACCTTC
>TRBV7-6|-|TRBJ2-1|once
CASSPWVPGSSYNEQFF
TGTGCCAGCAGCCCATGGGTGCCGGGAAGCTCCTACAATGAGCAGTTCTTC
>TRBV12-3/TRBV12-4|-|TRBJ1-5|-
CASTYSNQPQHF
TGTGCCAGCACTTATAGCAATCAGCCCCAGCATTTT
>TRBV5-4|TRBD1|TRBJ1-1|-
CASSLAGQGARGDTEAFF
TGTGCCAGCAGCTTGGCGGGACAGGGGGCGAGGGGGGACACTGAAGCTTTCTTT
>TRBV24-1|-|TRBJ1-2|-
CATSDSGQSYGYTF
TGTGCCACCAGTGATTCTGGACAGTCTTATGGCTACACCTTC
>TRBV2|-|TRBJ2-4|-
CASSPPPGGASPTNIQYF
TGTGCCAGCAGTCCACCCCCGGGGGGCGCGTCCCCAACAAACATTCAGTACTTC
>TRBV29-1|-|TRBJ1-2|-
CSSLSLNGYTF
TGCAGCTCCCTATCCCTAAATGGCTACACCTTC
>TRBV19|TRBD1|TRBJ1-6|-
CASSQSGGGWDSPLHF
TGTGCCAGTAGCCAGAGTGGAGGGGGCTGGGATTCACCCCTCCACTTT
>TRBV6-5|TRBD2|TRBJ2-7|-
CASTPSGGLSYEQYF
TGTGCCAGCACCCCAAGCGGGGGGTTATCCTACGAGCAGTACTTC
>TRBV30|-|TRBJ1-4|-
CAWSFIATNEKLFF
TGTGCCTGGAGTTTCATTGCAACTAATGAAAAACTGTTTTTT
>TRBV5-1|TRBD1|TRBJ1-6|-
CASSVEWQGVGSPLHF
TGCGCCAGCAGCGTGGAGTGGCAGGGGGTTGGTTCACCCCTCCACTTT
>TRBV19|-|TRBJ1-5|-
CASSHQLEVSNQPQHF
TGTGCCAGTAGTCACCAACTTGAGGTTAGCAATCAGCCCCAGCATTTT
>TRBV9|TRBD2|TRBJ2-7|-
CASSPGTTPYEQYF
TGTGCCAGCAGCCCGGGGACTACCCCGTACGAGCAGTACTTC
>TRBV24-1|-|TRBJ2-3|-
CATSDSTGQRLDTQYF
TGTGCCACCAGTGACTCGACAGGCCAAAGATTAGATACGCAGTATTTT
>TRBV19|TRBD2|TRBJ2-2|-
CASSRLAGEGSGELFF
TGTGCCAGTAGTCGACTAGCGGGGGAGGGGTCCGGGGAGCTGTTTTTT
>TRBV3-1/TRBV3-2|TRBD1|TRBJ1-4|-
CASSLQGGTNEKLFF
TGTGCCAGCAGCCTACAGGGGGGAACTAATGAAAAACTGTTTTTT
>TRBV28|TRBD1|TRBJ1-6|-
CASSPLDRSTNSPLHF
TGTGCCAGCAGTCCCCTGGACAGGAGCACGAATTCACCCCTCCACTTT
>TRBV7-2|TRBD1|TRBJ1-2|-
CASSAGQGIAYGYTF
TGTGCCAGCAGCGCGGGACAGGGGATTGCCTATGGCTACACCTTC
>TRBV19|TRBD1|TRBJ2-7|-
CASSFRQGKNYEQYF
TGTGCCAGTAGTTTTCGACAGGGGAAAAACTACGAGCAGTACTTC
>TRBV28|-|TRBJ1-2|-
CASSLSAGRSGGYTF
TGTGCCAGCAGTTTATCTGCGGGACGAAGCGGCGGCTACACCTTC
>TRBV27|TRBD2|TRBJ2-1|few
CASSLPSGGAEYNEQFF
TGTGCCAGCAGTTTACCTAGCGGGGGGGCGGAGTACAATGAGCAGTTCTTC
>TRBV5-1|-|TRBJ1-1|-
CASSLKFAGDTEAFF
TGCGCCAGCAGCTTGAAATTCGCAGGGGACACTGAAGCTTTCTTT
>TRBV6-1|-|TRBJ1-5|-
CASSDGGGSNQPQHF
TGTGCCAGCAGTGATGGCGGGGGAAGCAATCAGCCCCAGCATTTT
>TRBV12-3/TRBV12-4|-|TRBJ2-7|-
CASSFQDTYEQYF
TGTGCCAGCAGTTTCCAGGATACCTACGAGCAGTACTTC
>TRBV7-9|-|TRBJ2-1|-
CASSLGGLGTHTEQFF
TGTGCCAGCAGCTTAGGGGGGCTGGGCACCCACACTGAGCAGTTCTTC
>TRBV18|-|TRBJ1-2|few
CASSPAGRGSGRGYTF
TGTGCCAGCTCTCCCGCGGGCAGAGGTTCTGGACGTGGCTACACCTTC
>TRBV6-1|TRBD2|TRBJ2-3|-
CASSETSGGPDTQYF
TGTGCCAGCAGTGAAACCAGCGGGGGCCCAGATACGCAGTATTTT
>TRBV13|TRBD2|TRBJ2-2|-
CASSLGEGGELFF
TGTGCCAGCAGCCTCGGGGAGGGCGGGGAGCTGTTTTTT
>TRBV6-2/TRBV6-3|-|TRBJ1-5|-
CASSSSGFYQPQHF
TGTGCCAGCAGTAGCTCAGGGTTTTATCAGCCCCAGCATTTT
>TRBV6-2/TRBV6-3|-|TRBJ2-7|-
CASSYSRDSYEQYF
TGTGCCAGCAGTTACTCGCGGGACAGCTACGAGCAGTACTTC
>TRBV3-1/TRBV3-2|TRBD1|TRBJ1-6|-
CASSRTTGASSYNSPLHF
TGTGCCAGCAGCCGGACTACAGGGGCCAGCTCCTATAATTCACCCCTCCACTTT
>TRBV5-1|-|TRBJ1-4|-
CASSLGGSSEKLFF
TGCGCCAGCAGCTTGGGAGGGAGTAGTGAAAAACTGTTTTTT
>TRBV18|TRBD1|TRBJ2-2|-
CASSPGSRGPGELFF
TGTGCCAGCTCACCAGGTTCCAGGGGGCCCGGGGAGCTGTTTTTT
>TRBV3-1/TRBV3-2|TRBD1|TRBJ1-2|-
CASSQAQGNYGYTF
TGTGCCAGCAGCCAAGCACAGGGGAACTATGGCTACACCTTC
>TRBV5-4|-|TRBJ2-7|-
CASSLTGLKLSEQYF
TGTGCCAGCAGCTTGACAGGGTTAAAACTCTCCGAGCAGTACTTC
>TRBV7-9|-|TRBJ2-3|few
CASSLGLGAKDTQYF
TGTGCCAGCAGCTTAGGGCTGGGGGCTAAAGATACGCAGTATTTT
>TRBV7-9|-|TRBJ1-1|-
CASSSGTSGAEAFF
TGTGCCAGCAGCTCCGGGACATCAGGCGCTGAAGCTTTCTTT
>TRBV2|-|TRBJ2-1|once
CASRGGAYNEQFF
TGTGCCAGCAGGGGGGGGGCATACAATGAGCAGTTCTTC
>TRBV3-1/TRBV3-2|TRBD1|TRBJ1-2|-
CASSQGDRSRNTF
TGTGCCAGCAGCCAAGGGGACAGAAGTAGAAACACCTTC
>TRBV7-2|TRBD2|TRBJ2-2|-
CASSFFLPLAGASTGELFF
TGTGCCAGCAGCTTCTTCTTACCCCTAGCGGGGGCGAGCACTGGGGAGCTGTTTTTT
>TRBV9|-|TRBJ2-3|-
CASSGGRTGATDTQYF
TGTGCCAGCAGCGGTGGAAGAACAGGCGCCACAGATACGCAGTATTTT
>TRBV7-2|TRBD1|TRBJ1-2|-
CASSLSGTGYYGYTF
TGTGCCAGCAGCTTATCCGGGACAGGGTACTATGGCTACACCTTC
>TRBV15|-|TRBJ1-6|-
CATSPGNSYSPLHF
TGTGCCACCAGCCCAGGAAATTCCTATTCACCCCTCCACTTT
>TRBV2|-|TRBJ2-3|-
CASSWDFTDTQYF
TGTGCCAGCAGTTGGGACTTCACAGATACGCAGTATTTT
>TRBV4-2|-|TRBJ1-6|-
CASRTAAGSNSPLHF
TGTGCCAGCAGAACAGCAGCAGGCTCCAATTCACCCCTCCACTTT